The 12 T cell receptor beta chains listed next were all sequenced from one sample in a study of shared clonotypes between healthy human individuals. The repertoire was sequenced with immunoSEQ multiplex PCR; TCRdb's copy has only in-frame clones and lacks some. The sample holds some 1,600,000 clones; about 98% are singletons and the top ten take 0.45%. Sequenced: naive CD4+ T cells sorted from blood. Subset described: CD45RA+ positively selected. Source of these receptors: a man aged 25 to 45 in good health.

The chain couples TRBV19 to TRBJ1-4; D is ambiguous. Trimming stripped 4 bases from V and 8 bases from J, with 14 bases between. This CDR3 is built from 14 residues. Germline CDR1 and CDR2: LNHDA and SQIVND (reference sequence). The CDR3 DNA reads as TGTGCCAGTAGTAAATCCGGACGAGGAGAAAAACTGTTTTTT. Its protein product is CASSKSGRGEKLFF.

The chain joins TRBV27 to TRBJ1-2, with TRBD1 as a possible D gene (6 bases). The CDR3 length is 15 residues. Between the trimmed V and J ends, which lost 4 bases and 4 bases, there was a span of 16 bases. The germline gives CDR1 MNHEY, CDR2 SMNVEV (reference sequence). The CDR3 bases are TGTGCCAGCAGTTCCCACAGGGAGCAGGGCTATGGCTACACCTTC. Amino acid sequence: CASSSHREQGYGYTF.

This clone is a singleton in its sample. The chain carries TRBV6-1 and TRBJ2-3, with 11 bases lining up with TRBD2. CDR3 length: 15 residues. Germline assignment: CDR1 MNHNS and CDR2 SASEGT. J was trimmed by 5 bases and V by 6 bases; bases with no gene match: 7. In DNA, the CDR3 is TGTGCCAGCAGGGTAGCGGGAGGGCGGGGAGATACGCAGTATTTT. Amino acids: CASRVAGGRGDTQYF.

The rearrangement joins TRBV27 to TRBJ2-5; D call uncertain. V was shortened by 7 bases and J by 6 bases, with 15 bases between the two germline ends. Germline CDR1 MNHEY, CDR2 SMNVEV (reference sequence). The CDR3 length is 13 residues. The DNA for the CDR3 is TGTGCCAGCACCTCCCCCCCCTGGAAGACCCAGTACTTC. Its protein is CASTSPPWKTQYF.

The V gene is TRBV9, the J gene TRBJ2-7; 13 nucleotides agree with TRBD2. Germline lookup yields CDR1 SGDLS and CDR2 YYNGEE. The junction had 12 bases not matched to a gene; V was cut back by 0 bases and J by 3 bases. The CDR3 is 19 amino acids. The CDR3 region has the DNA TGTGCCAGCAGCGTAGGCATCGGACTAGCGGGAGTAGGGGACTACGAGCAGTACTTC. Protein: CASSVGIGLAGVGDYEQYF.

The V gene is TRBV7-5, the J gene TRBJ2-3; the table names TRBD1, a call not compared with the DNA. TRBV7-5 is a documented pseudogene. The CDR3 runs to 16 residues. The CDR3 reads CARSLVYRASTDTQYF. In DNA, the CDR3 is TGTGCCAGAAGCTTAGTCTACAGGGCTAGCACAGATACGCAGTATTTT.

V and J are TRBV27 and TRBJ2-3; D is possibly TRBD2 (6 bases). The CDR3 consists of 13 residues. Per the germline V gene, CDR1 is MNHEY and CDR2 is SMNVEV (reference sequence). Trimming shortened V by 6 bases and J by 8 bases, and 15 bases separated the two germline ends. CDR3: CASSIGGKGTQYF. In DNA form, the CDR3 reads TGTGCCAGCAGCATCGGGGGTAAGGGTACGCAGTATTTT.

For this clone: Other DNA sequences in the same sample also yield this CDR3. The chain couples TRBV6-6 to TRBJ2-3; TRBD2 is a possible D gene (5 bases). Trimming left V 3 bases short and J 3 bases short, with 7 bases between. Per the germline V gene, CDR1 is MNHNY and CDR2 is SVGAGI (reference sequence). This CDR3 is 13 amino acids long. The CDR3 reads CASSYPGTDTQYF. The CDR3 bases are TGTGCCAGCAGTTATCCGGGGACAGATACGCAGTATTTT.

The chain links TRBV5-6 to TRBJ2-7; D perhaps matches TRBD1 (6 bases). V was shortened by 6 bases and J by 0 bases, with 16 bases between the two germline ends. Germline V lookup: CDR1 SGHDT, CDR2 YYEEEE. The CDR3 totals 15 residues. CDR3 loop: CASNLRGQSSYEQYF. DNA of the CDR3: TGTGCCAGCAATCTGCGAGGACAGAGCTCCTACGAGCAGTACTTC.

This clone appeared once. The rearrangement uses TRBV28 and TRBJ2-1, with 7 nucleotides matching TRBD2. This CDR3 contains 18 residues. Germline V gene sequence: CDR1 MDHEN, CDR2 SYDVKM. J lost 0 bases, V lost 1 base, and 9 bases had no gene match. The CDR3 is CASSLSRGVPFSYNEQFF. The CDR3 coding sequence is TGTGCCAGCAGTTTATCACGGGGGGTCCCTTTCTCCTACAATGAGCAGTTCTTC.

This clone was recorded once. The chain is built from TRBV2 and TRBJ1-3, with D perhaps matching TRBD1 (5 bases). Trimming cost V 8 bases and J 2 bases, with 10 bases left between them. CDR1 is SNHLY, CDR2 FYNNEI, per germline. CDR3 length: 13 residues. The DNA of the CDR3 is TGTGCCAGCGCCGACAGTACTGGAAACACCATATATTTT. Translating gives CASADSTGNTIYF.

V is TRBV20-1 and J is TRBJ2-7, with a possible D match to TRBD2 (5 bases). V was clipped by 7 bases and J by 6 bases, with 13 bases between them. CDR1 is DFQATT, CDR2 SNEGSKA, per germline (reference sequence). CDR3 length: 11 amino acids. Written as DNA, the CDR3 is TGCAGTGGCGGGCGAGCCCCCGAGCAGTACTTC. The encoded protein is CSGGRAPEQYF.